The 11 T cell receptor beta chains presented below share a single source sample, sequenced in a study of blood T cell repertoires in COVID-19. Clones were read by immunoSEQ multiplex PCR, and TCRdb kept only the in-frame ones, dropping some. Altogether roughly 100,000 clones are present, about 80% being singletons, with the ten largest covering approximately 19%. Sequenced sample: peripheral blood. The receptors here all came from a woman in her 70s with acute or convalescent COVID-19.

The CDR3 DNA is TGTGCCAGCAGCTTAGCCGGGACAGGGGGCAGAAAGGGCACAGATACGCAGTATTTT. This gives the protein CASSLAGTGGRKGTDTQYF. The chain has TRBV7-8 and TRBJ2-3, with 12 bases lining up with TRBD1. There are 19 residues in the CDR3. CDR1 is SGHVS, CDR2 FQNEAQ, per germline. Trimming removed 0 bases from V and 1 base from J; junction bases left unmatched: 8.

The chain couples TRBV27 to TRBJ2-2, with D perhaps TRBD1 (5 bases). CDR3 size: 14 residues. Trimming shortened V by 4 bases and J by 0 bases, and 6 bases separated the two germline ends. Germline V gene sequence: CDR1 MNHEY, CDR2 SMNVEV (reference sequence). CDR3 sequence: CASSSGTNTGELFF. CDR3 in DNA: TGTGCCAGCAGTTCAGGGACGAACACCGGGGAGCTGTTTTTT.

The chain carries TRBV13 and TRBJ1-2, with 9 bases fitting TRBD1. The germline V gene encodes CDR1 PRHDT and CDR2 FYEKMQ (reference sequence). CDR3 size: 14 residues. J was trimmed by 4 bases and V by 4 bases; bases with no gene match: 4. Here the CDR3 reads CASSSWTGVYGYTF. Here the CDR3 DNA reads TGTGCCAGCAGCTCCTGGACAGGGGTCTATGGCTACACCTTC.

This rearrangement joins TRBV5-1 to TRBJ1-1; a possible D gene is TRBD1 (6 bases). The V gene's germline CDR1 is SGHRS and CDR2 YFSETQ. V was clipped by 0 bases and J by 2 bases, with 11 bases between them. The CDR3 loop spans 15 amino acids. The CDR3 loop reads CASSLALRGNTEAFF. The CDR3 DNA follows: TGCGCCAGCAGCTTGGCCCTCAGGGGCAACACTGAAGCTTTCTTT.

The CDR3 nucleotides read TGTGCCAGCAGGCGACAGGGGGATAGCGGCTACACCTTC. Protein sequence: CASRRQGDSGYTF. The J gene is TRBJ1-2, the V gene TRBV5-6, with 9 bases lining up with TRBD1. The V segment lost 5 bases and the J segment 8 bases; nucleotides outside the gene matches: 7. Germline CDR1 reads SGHDT; CDR2 reads YYEEEE. The CDR3 contains 13 residues.

This CDR3 is CASSLLQAATGELFF. For the CDR3, the DNA is TGCGCCAGCAGCTTGTTGCAGGCTGCCACCGGGGAGCTGTTTTTT. The chain links TRBV5-1 to TRBJ2-2; no clear D gene. This CDR3 region has 15 residues. Trimming removed 1 base from V and 4 bases from J, with 11 bases in between. The germline CDR1 and CDR2 sequences are SGHRS and YFSETQ.

CDR3 bases: TGTGCCAGCAGCTTAGTGGAGTTCGTGGTTCCCGGGGAGCTGTTTTTT. Amino acid sequence: CASSLVEFVVPGELFF. V gene TRBV7-2 combines with J gene TRBJ2-2; no clear D gene. In germline, CDR1 is SGHTA, CDR2 FQGNSA. The CDR3 extends over 16 amino acids. V lost 1 base and J 6 bases, leaving 15 bases between the germline ends.

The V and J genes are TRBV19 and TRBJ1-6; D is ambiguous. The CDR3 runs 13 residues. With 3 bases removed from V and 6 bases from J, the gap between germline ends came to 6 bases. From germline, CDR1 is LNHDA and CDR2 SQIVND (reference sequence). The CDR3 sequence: CASSMQVNSPLHF. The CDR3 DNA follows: TGTGCCAGTAGTATGCAGGTTAATTCACCCCTCCACTTT. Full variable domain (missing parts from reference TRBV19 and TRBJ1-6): DGGITQSPKYLFRKEGQNVTLSCEQNLNHDAMYWYRQDPGQGLRLIYYSQIVNDFQKGDIAEGYSVSREKKESFPLTVTSAQKNPTAFYLCASSMQVNSPLHFGNGTRLTVT.

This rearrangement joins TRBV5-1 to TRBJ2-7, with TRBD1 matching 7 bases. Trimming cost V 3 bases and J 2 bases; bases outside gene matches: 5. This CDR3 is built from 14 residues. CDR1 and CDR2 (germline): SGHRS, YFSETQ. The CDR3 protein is CASSSGQSPYEQYF. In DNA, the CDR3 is TGCGCCAGCAGCTCGGGACAGAGTCCCTACGAGCAGTACTTC.

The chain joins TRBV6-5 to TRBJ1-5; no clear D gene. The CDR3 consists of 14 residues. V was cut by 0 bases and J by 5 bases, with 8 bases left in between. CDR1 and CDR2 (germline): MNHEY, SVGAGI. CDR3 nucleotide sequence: TGTGCCAGCAGTTACTCCAGAAATGATCAGCCCCAGCATTTT. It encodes CASSYSRNDQPQHF.

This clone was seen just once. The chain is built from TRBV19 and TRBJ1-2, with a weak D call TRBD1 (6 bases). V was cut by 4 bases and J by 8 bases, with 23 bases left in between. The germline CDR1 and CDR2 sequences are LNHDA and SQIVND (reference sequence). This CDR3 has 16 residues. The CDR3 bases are TGTGCCAGTAGTACCACAGGGCAGGGAGAAGTAGGAGGCTACACCTTC. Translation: CASSTTGQGEVGGYTF.